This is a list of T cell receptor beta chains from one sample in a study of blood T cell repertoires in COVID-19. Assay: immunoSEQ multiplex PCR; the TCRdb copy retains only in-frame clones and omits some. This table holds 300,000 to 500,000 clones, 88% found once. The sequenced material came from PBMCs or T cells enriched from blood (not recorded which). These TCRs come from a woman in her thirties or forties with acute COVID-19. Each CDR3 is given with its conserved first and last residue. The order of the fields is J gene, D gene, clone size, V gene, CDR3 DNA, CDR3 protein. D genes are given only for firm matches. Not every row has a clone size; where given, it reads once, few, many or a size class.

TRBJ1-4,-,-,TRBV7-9,TGTGCCAGCAGCTTAGGGAGCACGGAGAATGAAAAACTGTTTTTT,CASSLGSTENEKLFF
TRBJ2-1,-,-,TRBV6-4,TGTGCCAGCAGTGATGGGGGCGGGGGCACCCTCAATGAGCAGTTCTTC,CASSDGGGGTLNEQFF
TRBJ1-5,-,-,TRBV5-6,TGTGCCAGCAGCCAAACAGGGATAGGACAGCCCCAGCATTTT,CASSQTGIGQPQHF
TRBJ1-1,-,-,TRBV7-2,TGTGCCAGCAGCTTAGCGCACGGGACTGAAGCTTTCTTT,CASSLAHGTEAFF
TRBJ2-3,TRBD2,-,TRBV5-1,TGCGCCAGCAGCCCGGTCTCGGGGGGGTCCACAGATACGCAGTATTTT,CASSPVSGGSTDTQYF
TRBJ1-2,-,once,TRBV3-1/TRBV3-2,TGTGCCAGCAAGACAGCTTCAACGAGGGGCTACACCTTC,CASKTASTRGYTF
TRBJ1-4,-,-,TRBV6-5,TGTGCCAGCAGTTCTATGGACAGACTCCTTGAAAAACTGTTTTTT,CASSSMDRLLEKLFF
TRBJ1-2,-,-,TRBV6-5,TGTGCCAGCAGTTATAACGGGGAACCTTATGGCTACACCTTC,CASSYNGEPYGYTF
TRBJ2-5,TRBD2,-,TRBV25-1,TGTGCCAGCAGTGAATTGGGGACTAGCGGGGCGACCCAGTACTTC,CASSELGTSGATQYF
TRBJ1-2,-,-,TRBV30,TGTGCCTGGAGTGTGCAGGTTAACTATGGCTACACCTTC,CAWSVQVNYGYTF
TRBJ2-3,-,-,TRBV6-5,TGTGCCAGCACTCAAAGAGGCAGATACACAGATACGCAGTATTTT,CASTQRGRYTDTQYF
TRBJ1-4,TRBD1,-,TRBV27,TGTGCCAGCAGTTTACGGACAGGGCAGGGGATGAAACTGTTTTTT,CASSLRTGQGMKLFF
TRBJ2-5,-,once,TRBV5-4,TGTGCCAGCAGCCGGGACCAAGAGACCCAGTACTTC,CASSRDQETQYF
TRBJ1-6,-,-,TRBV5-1,TGCGCCAGCAGCTTGGATACAAATTCACCCCTCCACTTT,CASSLDTNSPLHF
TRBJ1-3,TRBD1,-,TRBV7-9,TGTGCCAGCAGCTTCTCGACAGGGGGAGTTGCTGGAAACACCATATATTTT,CASSFSTGGVAGNTIYF
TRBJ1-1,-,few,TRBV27,TGTGCCAGCAGTCACCAGGGGTTTGCCACTGAAGCTTTCTTT,CASSHQGFATEAFF
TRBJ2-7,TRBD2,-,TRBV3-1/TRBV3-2,TGTGCCAGCAGCCGACTAGCGGGGGGGCCGGGGTACGAGCAGTACTTC,CASSRLAGGPGYEQYF
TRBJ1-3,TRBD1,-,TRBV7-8,TGTGCCAGCAGCTTCCGGGACAGGGGGAATACCGGTCAAGGAAACACCATATATTTT,CASSFRDRGNTGQGNTIYF
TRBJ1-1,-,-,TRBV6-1,TGTGCCAGCAGTGAAGGTTTCATACTAGCTTTCTTT,CASSEGFILAFF
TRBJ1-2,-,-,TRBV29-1,TGCAGCGTTAGTGAGCGATTGTATGGCTACACCTTC,CSVSERLYGYTF
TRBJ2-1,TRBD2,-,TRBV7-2,TGTGCCAGCAGCTTAGAGGGAGGGGTGTTTGAGCAGTTCTTC,CASSLEGGVFEQFF
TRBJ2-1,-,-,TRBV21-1,TGTGCCAGCAGCAAAGTCAACATCCTAGCCTCGGGGGGCTGCTACAATGAGCAGTTCTTC,CASSKVNILASGGCYNEQFF
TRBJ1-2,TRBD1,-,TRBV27,TGTGCCAGCAGTTGGGACAGGGGGTATGGCTACACCTTC,CASSWDRGYGYTF
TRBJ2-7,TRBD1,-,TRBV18,TGTGCCAGCTCGTTGGACAGGGACGAGCAGTACTTC,CASSLDRDEQYF
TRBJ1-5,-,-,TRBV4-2,TGTGCCAGCAGCCAAAACGGCGGAGATCAGCCCCAGCATTTT,CASSQNGGDQPQHF
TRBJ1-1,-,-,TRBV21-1,TGTGCCAGCAGCTACCCCCCGGGGGGCACTGAAGCTTTCTTT,CASSYPPGGTEAFF
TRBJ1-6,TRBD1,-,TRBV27,TGTGCCAGCAGTCCCCGACAGGGAGGCCTATACTCACCCCTCCACTTT,CASSPRQGGLYSPLHF
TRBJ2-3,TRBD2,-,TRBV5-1,TGCGCCAGCAGCAACGGGGGGGCCCTTAGCACAGATACGCAGTATTTT,CASSNGGALSTDTQYF
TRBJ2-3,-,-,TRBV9,TGTGCCAGCAGCGAAGTCGGGAGCACAGATACGCAGTATTTT,CASSEVGSTDTQYF
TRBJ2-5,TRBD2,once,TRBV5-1,TGCGCCAGCAGCAATAGCGGGGGCCAAGAGACCCAGTACTTC,CASSNSGGQETQYF
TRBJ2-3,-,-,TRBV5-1,TGCGCCAGCAGCTTGGGGACAGCCTACACCTATACGCAGTATTTT,CASSLGTAYTYTQYF
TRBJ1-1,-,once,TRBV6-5,TGTGCCACCCAGGGCCCGCTGAACACTGAAGCTTTCTTT,CATQGPLNTEAFF
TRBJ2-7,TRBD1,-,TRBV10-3,TGTGCCACGTCCCATGTGACAGGGGGCCTTTACGAGCAGTACTTC,CATSHVTGGLYEQYF
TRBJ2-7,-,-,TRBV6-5,TGTGCCAGCATTACGACAGGTCCCTACGAGCAGTACTTC,CASITTGPYEQYF
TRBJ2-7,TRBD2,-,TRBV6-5,TGTGCCAGCATTCCGGGACTAGCGTTCTACGAGCAGTACTTC,CASIPGLAFYEQYF
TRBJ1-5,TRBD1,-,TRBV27,TGTGCCAGCAGTTTTGGGACAGGGGGCTCTCAGCCCCAGCATTTT,CASSFGTGGSQPQHF
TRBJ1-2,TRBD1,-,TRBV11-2,TGTGCCAGCAGCAAGCCGGGACAGGGGGTCTCTGGGTATGGCTACACCTTC,CASSKPGQGVSGYGYTF
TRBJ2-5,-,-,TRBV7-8,TGTGCCAGCAGCTTCGGGGGGACCCAGTACTTC,CASSFGGTQYF
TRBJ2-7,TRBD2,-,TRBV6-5,TGTGCCAGCAGAGCACTAGCGGGGGGCGCCTACGAGCAGTACTTC,CASRALAGGAYEQYF
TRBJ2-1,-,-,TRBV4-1,TGCGCCAGCAGCGCCAGGGAAGGTAGTGAGCAGTTCTTC,CASSAREGSEQFF
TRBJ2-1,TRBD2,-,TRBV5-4,TGTGCCAGCAGCTTGCTAACGCCGGGGGGGCCCCACAATGAGCAGTTCTTC,CASSLLTPGGPHNEQFF
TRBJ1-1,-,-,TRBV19,TGTGCCAGTAGTGGGGGGGTCCGGGCTTTCTTT,CASSGGVRAFF
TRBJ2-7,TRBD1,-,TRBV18,TGTGCCAGCTCTCGCCTGGGACAGGGTGGCTACGAGCAGTACTTC,CASSRLGQGGYEQYF
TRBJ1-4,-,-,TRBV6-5,TGTGCCAGCAGTTCCGGCCGGGACATACCCAATGAAAAACTGTTTTTT,CASSSGRDIPNEKLFF
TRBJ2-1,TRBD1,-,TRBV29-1,TGCAGCGTTGAAACGCCGGGACAGGGGGGAAATGAGCAGTTCTTC,CSVETPGQGGNEQFF
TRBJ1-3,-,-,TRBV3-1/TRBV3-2,TGTGCCAGCAGCCAAGACGCAGGGGTAGGAAACACCATATATTTT,CASSQDAGVGNTIYF
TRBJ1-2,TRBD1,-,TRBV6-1,TGTGCCAGCAGTGAAGGGGGACAGGGGAATAACTATGGCTACACCTTC,CASSEGGQGNNYGYTF
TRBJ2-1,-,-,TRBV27,TGTGCCAGCAGTTTATCCACAGTGTTCTACAATGAGCAGTTCTTC,CASSLSTVFYNEQFF
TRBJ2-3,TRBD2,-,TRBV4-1,TGCGCCAGCAGCCAAAGGGATTGGGCTAGCGGGGGGGCGGGGACAGATACGCAGTATTTT,CASSQRDWASGGAGTDTQYF
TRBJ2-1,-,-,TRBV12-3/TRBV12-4,TGTGCCAGCAGGACGAGACAGGCCCACCTCTCGTTCTTC,CASRTRQAHLSFF
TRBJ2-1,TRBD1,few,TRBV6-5,TGTGCCAGCAGTAAACAGGGGGCTATTTACAATGAGCAGTTCTTC,CASSKQGAIYNEQFF
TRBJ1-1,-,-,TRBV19,TGTGCCAGTAGCCAGGGGAGGGGCACTGAAGCTTTCTTT,CASSQGRGTEAFF
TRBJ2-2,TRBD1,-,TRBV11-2,TGTGCCAGCAGGGACCCGGGACAGGGGGCAGGCGGGGAGCTGTTTTTT,CASRDPGQGAGGELFF
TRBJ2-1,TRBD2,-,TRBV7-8,TGTGCCAGCAGCTTATCTAGCGGAAATGAGCAGTTCTTC,CASSLSSGNEQFF